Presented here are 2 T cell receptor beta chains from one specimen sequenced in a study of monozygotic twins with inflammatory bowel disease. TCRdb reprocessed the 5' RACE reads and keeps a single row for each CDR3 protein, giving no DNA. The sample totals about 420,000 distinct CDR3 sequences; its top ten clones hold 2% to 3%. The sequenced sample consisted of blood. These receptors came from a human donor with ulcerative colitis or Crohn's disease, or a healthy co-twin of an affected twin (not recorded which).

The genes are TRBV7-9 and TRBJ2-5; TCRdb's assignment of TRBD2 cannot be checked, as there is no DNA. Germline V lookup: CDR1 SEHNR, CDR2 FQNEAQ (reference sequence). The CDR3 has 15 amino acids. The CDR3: CASRHGGLLGETQYF.

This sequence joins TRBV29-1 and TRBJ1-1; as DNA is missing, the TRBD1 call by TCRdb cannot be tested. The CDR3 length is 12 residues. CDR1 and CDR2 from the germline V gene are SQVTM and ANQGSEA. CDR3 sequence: CSVPLSGREAFF.